These T cell receptor beta chains were read from a single sample in a study of CD8 T cells in ankylosing spondylitis. TCRdb fed the 5' RACE reads into MiXCR, producing one record per CDR3 protein. The sample has some 220,000 distinct CDR3 sequences, 7.5% to 9.5% seen once. Sequenced: blood, either unsorted or a sorted T cell fraction (not recorded which). Receptors were obtained from a female donor with ankylosing spondylitis or in good health (not recorded which). CDR3s include the opening cysteine and the closing phenylalanine or tryptophan. A D gene is named only where the DNA matches it firmly. Only some rows state a clone size, as once, few, many or a class for expanded clones.

v_gene	d_gene	j_gene	abundance	CDR3aa	CDR3nt
TRBV20-1	-	TRBJ1-1	many	CSARDEGDGTEAFF	TGCAGTGCTAGGGACGAGGGAGATGGCACTGAAGCTTTCTTT
TRBV30	-	TRBJ2-7	-	CAWSVDSHSYEQYF	TGTGCCTGGAGTGTCGACTCACACTCCTACGAGCAGTACTTC
TRBV5-5	TRBD2	TRBJ2-1	many	CASSLETSGRYNEQFF	TGTGCCAGCAGCTTGGAGACTAGCGGGAGGTACAATGAGCAGTTCTTC
TRBV28	TRBD2	TRBJ2-7	-	CASLAGDYEQYF	TGTGCCAGCCTAGCGGGAGACTACGAGCAGTACTTC
TRBV6-5	-	TRBJ2-5	many	CASSYSFRLRETQYF	TGTGCCAGCAGTTACTCGTTTAGGTTGAGGGAGACCCAGTACTTC
TRBV3-1	-	TRBJ2-5	many	CASSQVEGTLKTQYF	TGTGCCAGCAGCCAAGTGGAAGGGACCCTGAAGACCCAGTACTTC
TRBV20-1	-	TRBJ2-2	-	CSARLGEVTGELFF	TGCAGTGCTAGGTTGGGGGAGGTCACCGGGGAGCTGTTTTTT
TRBV6-5	-	TRBJ2-1	many	CASTDRAVGEQFF	TGTGCCAGCACCGACCGGGCTGTGGGTGAGCAGTTCTTC
TRBV7-3	-	TRBJ2-1	many	CASSSTGTEGDEQFF	TGTGCCAGCAGCTCTACGGGGACGGAGGGGGATGAGCAGTTCTTC
TRBV6-4	-	TRBJ1-1	many	CARSKPEAFF	TGTGCCAGATCTAAGCCTGAAGCTTTCTTT
TRBV12-3/TRBV12-4	TRBD1	TRBJ1-2	many	CASSPGDRVGYGYTF	TGTGCCAGCAGTCCCGGGGACAGGGTCGGCTATGGCTACACCTTC
TRBV24-1	TRBD2	TRBJ2-1	many	CATSDRTSGYNEQFF	TGTGCCACCAGTGATCGGACTAGCGGATACAATGAGCAGTTCTTC
TRBV20-1	TRBD2	TRBJ2-3	many	CRGRERESASTDTQYF	TGCAGGGGGCGTGAGCGGGAGTCAGCTAGCACAGATACGCAGTATTTT
TRBV12-3/TRBV12-4	-	TRBJ2-5	many	CASSLSTGKETQYF	TGTGCCAGCAGTTTATCCACAGGGAAGGAGACCCAGTACTTC
TRBV5-1	-	TRBJ1-4	many	CASSLNGRQEGEKLFF	TGCGCCAGCAGCTTAAATGGCAGGCAGGAGGGAGAAAAACTGTTTTTT
TRBV7-2	TRBD2	TRBJ2-2	few	CASSLRAAGGLPGELFF	TGTGCCAGCAGCTTAAGAGCAGCGGGAGGACTTCCGGGGGAGCTGTTTTTT
TRBV12-3/TRBV12-4	-	TRBJ2-7	many	CASSLTVRALIYF	TGTGCCAGCAGTTTAACCGTGAGGGCCCTTATCTACTTC
TRBV20-1	-	TRBJ1-2	-	CSASFRGAAGYGYTF	TGCAGTGCTAGTTTCCGGGGAGCAGCAGGGTATGGCTACACCTTC
TRBV7-9	TRBD1	TRBJ2-7	few	CASSLPGQGGEQYF	TGTGCCAGCAGCTTACCGGGACAGGGGGGCGAGCAGTACTTC
TRBV5-1	TRBD1	TRBJ2-6	-	CASSLRFAQGAPGANVLTF	TGCGCCAGCAGCCTCAGGTTCGCACAGGGGGCCCCTGGGGCCAACGTCCTGACTTTC
TRBV9	-	TRBJ1-6	many	CASSVGPNQGRSPLHF	TGTGCCAGCAGCGTAGGCCCCAACCAGGGCCGGTCACCCCTCCACTTT
TRBV4-2	TRBD1	TRBJ1-5	many	CASSPSGTGEGQPQHF	TGTGCCAGCAGCCCGTCAGGGACAGGGGAAGGTCAGCCCCAGCATTTT
TRBV7-2	-	TRBJ1-2	many	CASSLQFVNYGYTF	TGTGCCAGCAGCTTACAGTTTGTTAACTATGGCTACACCTTC
TRBV2	TRBD1	TRBJ1-4	many	CASSDPGTDLGKLFF	TGTGCCAGCAGTGATCCCGGGACAGACTTGGGAAAACTGTTTTTT
TRBV12-3/TRBV12-4	-	TRBJ2-7	many	CASSPTPSEQYF	TGTGCCAGCAGTCCGACACCCTCCGAGCAGTACTTC
TRBV29-1	-	TRBJ1-1	few	CSVTGTNTEAFF	TGCAGCGTAACCGGGACGAACACTGAAGCTTTCTTT
TRBV29-1	TRBD1	TRBJ2-7	many	CSVARDRADEQYF	TGCAGCGTTGCCCGGGACAGGGCAGACGAGCAGTACTTC
TRBV4-3	TRBD1	TRBJ1-1	few	CASSQYTGGWTEAFF	TGCGCCAGCAGCCAATATACAGGGGGGTGGACTGAAGCTTTCTTT
TRBV27	TRBD1	TRBJ2-6	few	CATGTASSGANVLTF	TGTGCCACCGGGACAGCTAGCTCTGGGGCCAACGTCCTGACTTTC
TRBV10-2	-	TRBJ1-5	many	CASSVAPSSPQHF	TGCGCCAGCAGTGTCGCTCCATCATCACCCCAGCATTTT
TRBV20-1	-	TRBJ1-1	many	CSARGGGNTEAFF	TGCAGTGCTAGGGGGGGGGGTAACACTGAAGCTTTCTTT
TRBV29-1	TRBD1	TRBJ1-5	many	CSVGQGVGQPQHF	TGCAGCGTTGGGCAGGGGGTTGGTCAGCCCCAGCATTTT
TRBV5-1	-	TRBJ1-4	many	CASRSAEATNEKLFF	TGCGCCAGCAGGTCAGCGGAGGCAACTAATGAAAAACTGTTTTTT
TRBV18	-	TRBJ1-2	many	CASSEGGGGAYGYTF	TGTGCCAGCTCAGAGGGCGGCGGAGGAGCCTATGGCTACACCTTC
TRBV4-1	TRBD2	TRBJ2-7	-	CASSQWTSGRFSSYEQYF	TGCGCCAGCAGCCAATGGACTAGCGGGAGGTTTAGCTCCTACGAGCAGTACTTC
TRBV20-1	TRBD1	TRBJ2-1	many	CSAPSDRVGNEQFF	TGCAGTGCTCCCTCTGACAGGGTGGGCAATGAGCAGTTCTTC
TRBV4-2	-	TRBJ1-3	-	CASSQGLEGLPRRWGNTIYF	TGTGCCAGCAGCCAAGGGCTCGAGGGTCTTCCCCGGCGATGGGGAAACACCATATATTTT
TRBV5-1	TRBD2	TRBJ2-7	many	CASSLKREGPNEQYF	TGCGCCAGCAGCCTGAAGAGGGAGGGCCCCAACGAGCAGTACTTC
TRBV20-1	-	TRBJ2-1	many	CSARDALLGTGRNNEQFF	TGCAGTGCTAGAGATGCCCTATTAGGGACCGGTAGGAACAATGAGCAGTTCTTC
TRBV20-1	-	TRBJ1-1	few	CSARRAGTPNTEAFF	TGCAGTGCTAGACGCGCCGGGACACCGAACACTGAAGCTTTCTTT
TRBV13	TRBD2	TRBJ2-1	many	CASSGTGLVANEQFF	TGTGCCAGCAGCGGCACGGGACTAGTCGCCAATGAGCAGTTCTTC
TRBV13	TRBD2	TRBJ2-1	once	CASSLRRTSGSNEQFF	TGTGCCAGCAGCTTAAGGCGGACTAGCGGAAGCAATGAGCAGTTCTTC
TRBV5-1	-	TRBJ2-5	many	CASSSSISGVETQYF	TGCGCCAGCAGCTCGTCTATCTCTGGGGTGGAGACCCAGTACTTC
TRBV5-1	-	TRBJ2-2	many	CASSFYTGELFF	TGCGCCAGCAGCTTCTACACCGGGGAGCTGTTTTTT
TRBV6-1	TRBD2	TRBJ2-1	many	CASETSGATEQFF	TGTGCCAGCGAAACTAGCGGGGCTACTGAGCAGTTCTTC
TRBV5-1	-	TRBJ2-7	few	CASSSKALSYEQYF	TGCGCCAGCAGCTCGAAGGCTTTGTCTTACGAGCAGTACTTC
TRBV7-2	-	TRBJ2-5	few	CASSLGLRNQETQYF	TGTGCCAGCAGCTTAGGGCTCCGGAATCAAGAGACCCAGTACTTC
TRBV24-1	-	TRBJ2-3	many	CATGRVSTDTQYF	TGTGCCACCGGGCGGGTCAGCACAGATACGCAGTATTTT
TRBV29-1	-	TRBJ2-1	-	CSVHLPGRDEQFF	TGCAGCGTGCACCTGCCTGGGAGAGATGAGCAGTTCTTC
TRBV10-3	-	TRBJ2-2	many	CAISESMDTGELFF	TGTGCCATCAGTGAGTCGATGGATACCGGGGAGCTGTTTTTT
TRBV5-1	-	TRBJ2-7	many	CASSPPRTVYEQYF	TGCGCCAGCAGCCCTCCCAGGACAGTTTACGAGCAGTACTTC